This is a list of T cell receptor beta chains from one sample in a study of blood T cell repertoires in COVID-19. Using immunoSEQ multiplex PCR, the repertoire was profiled, and TCRdb retains in-frame clones only, with some absent. The data show more than 200,000 clones, more than 65% seen once. Sequenced input: peripheral blood. The receptors derive from a woman aged 80 or over with acute or convalescent COVID-19. The conserved cysteine and the conserved F or W are not part of the CDR3 here. The order of the fields is V gene, J gene, CDR3 protein.

>TRBV5-1|TRBJ1-2
ASSKAGDYGYT
>TRBV9|TRBJ1-2
ASSPGDNRYGYT
>TRBV3-1/TRBV3-2|TRBJ1-2
ASSQARDYGYT
>TRBV12-3/TRBV12-4|TRBJ2-7
ASSFVQGAPY
>TRBV5-1|TRBJ2-7
ASSLGTSGRPYEQY
>TRBV5-1|TRBJ2-2
ASSLVQGTGELF
>TRBV30|TRBJ1-6
AWKIAGTGDSPLH
>TRBV5-1|TRBJ1-2
ASSEIQGKGGYT
>TRBV7-9|TRBJ2-2
ASDRGRRTGELF
>TRBV6-1|TRBJ2-7
ASSEPPGEQY
>TRBV15|TRBJ1-3
ATSRNGAGSGNTIY
>TRBV7-9|TRBJ2-3
ASSSSGGVADTQY
>TRBV5-1|TRBJ2-1
ASSRYLAGGLSSYNEQF
>TRBV10-1|TRBJ2-5
ASSVHTSGQETQY
>TRBV11-3|TRBJ2-5
ASSNRDQETQY
>TRBV10-2|TRBJ1-5
ASSEPGTGRQPQH
>TRBV28|TRBJ1-1
ASTAGGGSEAF
>TRBV1|TRBJ2-7
TSSPSGTGSEQY
>TRBV28|TRBJ1-5
ASSSQTARGPQH
>TRBV3-1/TRBV3-2|TRBJ2-1
ASSQDIIAGNEQF
>TRBV6-5|TRBJ2-7
ASRLDFYEQY
>TRBV2|TRBJ1-6
ASHRGNSYNSPLH
>TRBV28|TRBJ1-2
ASTFSGSQTYGYT
>TRBV3-1/TRBV3-2|TRBJ2-5
ASSQGSGTGQETQY
>TRBV11-1|TRBJ1-3
ASSLVRAFSGNTIY
>TRBV5-4|TRBJ1-3
ASSLERYRTGNTIY
>TRBV25-1|TRBJ1-2
ASSVPEPGGVIYGYT
>TRBV30|TRBJ1-2
AWSPGQIYGYT
>TRBV5-4|TRBJ2-7
ASSLDGYEQY
>TRBV28|TRBJ1-1
ASSPRQGGTNLNTEAF
>TRBV19|TRBJ2-7
ASSKYPSRGELPYEQY
>TRBV27|TRBJ1-2
ASSWSTGGAGYT
>TRBV4-1|TRBJ1-4
ASSYRGNEKLF
>TRBV11-2|TRBJ2-1
ASSASLSSYNEQF
>TRBV29-1|TRBJ2-1
STRTSGSGSYNEQF
>TRBV5-1|TRBJ1-2
ASSLERMGGYYGYT
>TRBV2|TRBJ2-3
ASILTGGPSTDTQY
>TRBV7-6|TRBJ2-5
ASSLAQTSKETQY
>TRBV12-5|TRBJ1-4
ASGPGLSGEKLF
>TRBV7-9|TRBJ2-3
ASSSSGGGDTQY
>TRBV12-3/TRBV12-4|TRBJ2-5
ASRTRISETQY
>TRBV7-8|TRBJ2-1
ASSYQNEQF
>TRBV2|TRBJ1-4
ASSELGGSTNEKLF
>TRBV6-5|TRBJ1-3
ASRKDRGPGNTIY
>TRBV3-1/TRBV3-2|TRBJ1-1
ASSHSTEAF
>TRBV7-9|TRBJ2-5
ASSLNGGSEETQY
>TRBV5-4|TRBJ2-1
ASSLGGRNEQF
>TRBV11-2|TRBJ1-2
ASRSPGNYGYT
>TRBV7-8|TRBJ2-2
ASSLGTQLTGELF
>TRBV27|TRBJ1-2
ASSPPGQGAKSYGYT
>TRBV19|TRBJ2-1
ASSRSAFRGGDEQF
>TRBV28|TRBJ2-1
ASTTTPLYNEQF
>TRBV5-5|TRBJ2-7
ASSLTEGQVGEQY
>TRBV28|TRBJ1-1
ASSGRGGVNTEAF
>TRBV10-1|TRBJ2-3
ASSLAGGNTDTQY
>TRBV4-1|TRBJ1-1
ASSKGQGARTEAF
>TRBV27|TRBJ2-7
ASSSLAGEGEQY
>TRBV5-6|TRBJ1-2
ASSEGQGGFNYGYT
>TRBV3-1/TRBV3-2|TRBJ2-7
ASSRRAGAAYEQY
>TRBV2|TRBJ1-1
ASRPSRMNTEAF